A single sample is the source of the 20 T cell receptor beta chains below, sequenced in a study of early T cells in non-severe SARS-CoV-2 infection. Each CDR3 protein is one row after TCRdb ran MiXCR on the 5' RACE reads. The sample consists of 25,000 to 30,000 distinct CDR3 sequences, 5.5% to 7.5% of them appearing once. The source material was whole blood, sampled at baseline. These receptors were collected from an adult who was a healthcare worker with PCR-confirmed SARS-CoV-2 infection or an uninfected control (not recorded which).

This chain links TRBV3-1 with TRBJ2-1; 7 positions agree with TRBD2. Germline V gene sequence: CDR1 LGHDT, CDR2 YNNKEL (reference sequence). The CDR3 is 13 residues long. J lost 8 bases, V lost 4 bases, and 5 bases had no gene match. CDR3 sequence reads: CASSRRLAYEQFF. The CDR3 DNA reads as TGTGCCAGCAGCCGCAGACTAGCCTATGAGCAGTTCTTC.

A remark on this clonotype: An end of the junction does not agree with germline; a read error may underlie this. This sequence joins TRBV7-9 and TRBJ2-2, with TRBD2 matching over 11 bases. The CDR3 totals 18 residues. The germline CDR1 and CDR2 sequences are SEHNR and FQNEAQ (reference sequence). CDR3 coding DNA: TGTGTCAGCAGCGGGACTAGCGGAGCGCGACCCACATCCGGGGAGCTGTTTTTT. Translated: CVSSGTSGARPTSGELFF.

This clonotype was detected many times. The CDR3 here is CASSQEGPGTGVPYEQYF. CDR3 DNA sequence: TGCGCCAGCAGCCAAGAGGGCCCTGGGACAGGAGTCCCCTACGAGCAGTACTTC. The chain is built from TRBV4-3 and TRBJ2-7; TRBD1 agrees at 8 bases. Per germline, CDR1 LGHNA and CDR2 YSLEER. The CDR3 consists of 18 residues. V shed 0 bases, J shed 2 bases, and the junction held 12 bases outside the gene matches.

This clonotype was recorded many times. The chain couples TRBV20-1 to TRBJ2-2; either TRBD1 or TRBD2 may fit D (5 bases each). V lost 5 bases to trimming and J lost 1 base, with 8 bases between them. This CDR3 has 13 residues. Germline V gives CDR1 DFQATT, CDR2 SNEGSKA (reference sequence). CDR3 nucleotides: TGCAGTGCTGGGACGGTGAACACCGGGGAGCTGTTTTTT. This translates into CSAGTVNTGELFF.

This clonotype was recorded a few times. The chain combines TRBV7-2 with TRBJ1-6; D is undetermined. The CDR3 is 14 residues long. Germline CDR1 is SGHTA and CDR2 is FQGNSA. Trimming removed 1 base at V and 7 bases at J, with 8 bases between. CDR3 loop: CASSLGGNNSPLHF. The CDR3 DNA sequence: TGTGCCAGCAGCTTAGGAGGGAACAATTCACCCCTCCACTTT.

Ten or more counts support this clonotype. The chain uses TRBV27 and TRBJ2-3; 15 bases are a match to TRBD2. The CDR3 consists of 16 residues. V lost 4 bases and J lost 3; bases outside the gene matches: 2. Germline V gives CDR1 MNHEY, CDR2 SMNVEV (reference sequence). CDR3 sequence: CASSSGTSGRTDTQYF. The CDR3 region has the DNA TGTGCCAGCAGTTCCGGGACTAGCGGGAGGACAGATACGCAGTATTTT.

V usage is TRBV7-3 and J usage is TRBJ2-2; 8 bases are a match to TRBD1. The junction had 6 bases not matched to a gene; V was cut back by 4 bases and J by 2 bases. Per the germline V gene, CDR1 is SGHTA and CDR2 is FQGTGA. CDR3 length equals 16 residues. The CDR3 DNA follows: TGTGCCAGCAGCTCCCATTCAGGGGGCAACACCGGGGAGCTGTTTTTT. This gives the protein CASSSHSGGNTGELFF.

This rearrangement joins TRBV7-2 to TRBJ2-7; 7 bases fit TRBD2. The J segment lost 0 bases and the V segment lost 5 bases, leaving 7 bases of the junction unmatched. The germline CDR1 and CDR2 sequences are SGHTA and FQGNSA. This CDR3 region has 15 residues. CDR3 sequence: CASSNSGRSSYEQYF. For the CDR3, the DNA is TGTGCCAGCAGCAATAGCGGGCGGAGCTCCTACGAGCAGTACTTC.

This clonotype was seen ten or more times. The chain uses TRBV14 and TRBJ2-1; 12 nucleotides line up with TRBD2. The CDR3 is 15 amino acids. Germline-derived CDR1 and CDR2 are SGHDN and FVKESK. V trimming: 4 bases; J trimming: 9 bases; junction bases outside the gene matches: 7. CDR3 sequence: CASSLRTSGKGEQFF. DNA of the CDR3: TGTGCCAGCAGCCTAAGGACTAGCGGGAAGGGTGAGCAGTTCTTC.

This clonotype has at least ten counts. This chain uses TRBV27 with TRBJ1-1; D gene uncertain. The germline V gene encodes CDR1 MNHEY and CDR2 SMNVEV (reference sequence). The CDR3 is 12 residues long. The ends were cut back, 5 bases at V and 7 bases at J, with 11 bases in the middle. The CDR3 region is CASSLRQGEAFF. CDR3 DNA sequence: TGTGCCAGCAGTCTTCGGCAAGGTGAAGCTTTCTTT.

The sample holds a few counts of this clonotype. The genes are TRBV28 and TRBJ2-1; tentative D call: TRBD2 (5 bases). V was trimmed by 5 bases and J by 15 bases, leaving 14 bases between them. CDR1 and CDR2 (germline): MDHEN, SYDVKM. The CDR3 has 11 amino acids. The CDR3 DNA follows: TGTGCCAGCAGTATTACTAGTTCGTGGTTCTTC. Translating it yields CASSITSSWFF.

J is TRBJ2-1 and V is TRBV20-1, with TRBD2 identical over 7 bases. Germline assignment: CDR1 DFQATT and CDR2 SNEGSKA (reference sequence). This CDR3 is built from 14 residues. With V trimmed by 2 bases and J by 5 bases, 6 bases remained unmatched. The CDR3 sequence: CSARSGGRDNEQFF. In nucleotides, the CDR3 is TGCAGTGCTAGATCTGGCGGGAGAGACAATGAGCAGTTCTTC.

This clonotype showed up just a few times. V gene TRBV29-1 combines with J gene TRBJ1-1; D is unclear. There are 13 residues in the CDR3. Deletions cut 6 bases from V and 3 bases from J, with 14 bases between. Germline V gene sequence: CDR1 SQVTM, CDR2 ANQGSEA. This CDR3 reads CSVQLWADTEAFF. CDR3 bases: TGCAGCGTCCAGTTGTGGGCAGACACTGAAGCTTTCTTT.

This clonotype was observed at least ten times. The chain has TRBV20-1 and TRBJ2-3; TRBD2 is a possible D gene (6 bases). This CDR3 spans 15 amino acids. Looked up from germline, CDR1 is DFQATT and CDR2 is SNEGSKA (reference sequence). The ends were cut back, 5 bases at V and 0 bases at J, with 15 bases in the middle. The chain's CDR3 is CSASTRRSSTDTQYF. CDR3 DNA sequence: TGCAGTGCTTCGACTAGGCGCTCTAGCACAGATACGCAGTATTTT.

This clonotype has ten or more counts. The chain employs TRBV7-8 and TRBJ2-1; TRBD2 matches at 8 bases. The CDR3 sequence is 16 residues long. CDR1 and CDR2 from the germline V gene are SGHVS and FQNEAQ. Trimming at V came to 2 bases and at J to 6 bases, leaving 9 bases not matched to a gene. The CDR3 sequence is CASSLTLVAGINEQFF. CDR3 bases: TGTGCCAGCAGCTTAACTTTGGTAGCGGGAATCAATGAGCAGTTCTTC. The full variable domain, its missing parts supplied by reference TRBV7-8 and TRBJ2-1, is GAGVSQSPRYKVAKRGQDVALRCDPISGHVSLFWYQQALGQGPEFLTYFQNEAQLDKSGLPSDRFFAERPEGSVSTLKIQRTQQEDSAVYLCASSLTLVAGINEQFFGPGTRLTVL.

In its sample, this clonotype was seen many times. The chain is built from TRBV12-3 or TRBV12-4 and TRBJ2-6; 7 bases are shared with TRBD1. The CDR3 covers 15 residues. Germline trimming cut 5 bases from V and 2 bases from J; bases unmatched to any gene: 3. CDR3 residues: CASSRQGAGANVLTF. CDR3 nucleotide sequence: TGTGCCAGCAGTCGACAGGGTGCTGGGGCCAACGTCCTGACTTTC.

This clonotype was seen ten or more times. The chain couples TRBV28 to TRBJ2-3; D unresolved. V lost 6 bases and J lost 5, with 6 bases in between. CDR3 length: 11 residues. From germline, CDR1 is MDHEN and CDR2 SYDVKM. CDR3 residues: CASSLLDTQYF. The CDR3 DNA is TGTGCCAGCAGCCTCTTAGATACGCAGTATTTT.

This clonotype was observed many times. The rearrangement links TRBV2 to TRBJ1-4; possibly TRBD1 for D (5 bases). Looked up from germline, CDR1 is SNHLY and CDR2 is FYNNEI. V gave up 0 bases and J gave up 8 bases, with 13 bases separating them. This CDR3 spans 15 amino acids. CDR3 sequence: CASSEAVGRGEKLFF. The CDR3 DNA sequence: TGTGCCAGCAGTGAAGCTGTAGGGCGGGGCGAAAAACTGTTTTTT.

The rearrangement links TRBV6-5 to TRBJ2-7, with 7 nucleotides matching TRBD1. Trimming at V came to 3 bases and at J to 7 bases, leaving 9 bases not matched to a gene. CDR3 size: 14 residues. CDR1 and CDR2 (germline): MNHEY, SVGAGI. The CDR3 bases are TGTGCCAGCAGTTATCTCCCGGGACAGAGGGAGCAGTACTTC. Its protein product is CASSYLPGQREQYF.

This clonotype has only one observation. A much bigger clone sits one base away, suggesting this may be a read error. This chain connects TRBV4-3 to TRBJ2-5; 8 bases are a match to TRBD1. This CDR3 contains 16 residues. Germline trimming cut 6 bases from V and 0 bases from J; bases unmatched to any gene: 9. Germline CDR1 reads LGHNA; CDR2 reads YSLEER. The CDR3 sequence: CASRQRGTGYQETQYF. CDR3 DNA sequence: TGCGCCAGCAGACAGAGAGGGACAGGCTACCAAGAGACCCAGTACTTC.